These 32 T cell receptor beta chains originate from one sample sequenced in a study of tumor and adjacent non-tumor tissue in lung cancer. A modified ARM-PCR protocol with three rounds of nested PCR amplified TCRbeta. TCRdb redid the calling of the multiplex PCR reads with MiXCR, one entry per CDR3 protein. This table holds 100,000 to 150,000 distinct CDR3 sequences, 55% to 75% found once. No cell sorting was done before RNA was extracted from the tissue. The sequencing sample was made of lung tumor tissue. These receptor sequences come from a man younger than 45 with non-small cell lung cancer.

CDR3 loop: CATSPPEGTQYF. The CDR3 DNA reads TGTGCCACCAGCCCCCCTGAGGGGACCCAGTACTTC. The V gene is TRBV25-1, the J gene TRBJ2-5; TRBD2 is a possible D gene (5 bases). The germline V gene encodes CDR1 MGHDK and CDR2 SYGVNS. This CDR3 has 12 amino acids. V was clipped by 10 bases and J by 7 bases, with 16 bases between them.

This clonotype was found a few times. CDR3 loop: CSASGASGGTGSEQFF. In DNA form, the CDR3 reads TGCAGTGCTAGCGGGGCTAGCGGCGGTACGGGCAGTGAGCAGTTCTTC. The rearrangement joins TRBV20-1 to TRBJ2-1, with TRBD2 identical over 7 bases. Germline V gives CDR1 DFQATT, CDR2 SNEGSKA (reference sequence). The CDR3 runs 16 residues. The V and J ends lost 3 bases and 9 bases, in that order; junction bases with no gene match: 17.

Concerning this clonotype: A much larger clone lies one base from this, so it may be a read error. The rearrangement uses TRBV6-1 and TRBJ1-6; D not certain. The CDR3 loop spans 15 amino acids. V dropped 3 bases and J dropped 9 bases, with 15 bases sitting between them. Germline loops: CDR1 MNHNS, CDR2 SASEGT. DNA of the CDR3: TGTGCCAGCAGTGATTTCGGTCCTAAGAGTTCACCCCTCCACTTT. As protein: CASSDFGPKSSPLHF.

Many counts were recorded for this clonotype. The chain uses TRBV4-2 and TRBJ2-1, with TRBD2 identical over 10 bases. The germline gives CDR1 LGHNA, CDR2 YNFKEQ. CDR3 size: 15 residues. After removal of 1 base from V and 4 bases from J, the junction contained 1 base not matched to a gene. The DNA of the CDR3 is TGTGCCAGCAGCCAAGGGACTAGCGGTTACAATGAGCAGTTCTTC. Translation gives CASSQGTSGYNEQFF.

This clonotype was found once. V is TRBV20-1 and J is TRBJ2-3; TRBD2 matches at 8 bases. The CDR3 contains 16 residues. Germline V gene lookup returns CDR1 DFQATT and CDR2 SNEGSKA (reference sequence). J lost 9 bases, V lost 5 bases, and 19 bases had no gene match. The CDR3 loop is CSAPVGGGLGVITQYF. DNA for the CDR3: TGCAGTGCTCCTGTCGGGGGGGGACTAGGGGTGATCACGCAGTATTTT.

To note about this clonotype: Mismatch with germline at one junction end may stem from a read error. The chain couples TRBV11-1 to TRBJ1-6; D not resolved. The CDR3 extends over 14 amino acids. CDR1 is SGHAT and CDR2 is FQDESV in the germline V gene (reference sequence). CDR3 sequence (DNA): TGTCCCAGCAGCGCCGACACTTATAATTCACCCCCCTACTTT. It specifies CPSSADTYNSPPYF.

This clonotype was counted ten times or more. The chain links TRBV19 to TRBJ1-2; D unresolved. The ends were cut back, 10 bases at V and 2 bases at J, with 11 bases in the middle. Per germline, CDR1 LNHDA and CDR2 SQIVND (reference sequence). The CDR3 contains 12 residues. This chain's CDR3 is CANPTSNYGYTF. CDR3 DNA sequence: TGTGCCAACCCGACGTCCAACTATGGCTACACCTTC.

This clonotype was detected many times. The junction and the germline gene differ at one end; a read error may be behind it. This rearrangement joins TRBV12-3 or TRBV12-4 to TRBJ2-3; D is ambiguous. The CDR3 spans 9 residues. The CDR3 sequence is CASRDTQYF. In DNA form, the CDR3 reads TGTGCCAGCAGAGATACGCAGTATTTT.

As to this clonotype: A much larger clone lies a single base off, so this may be a read error. The chain's CDR3 is CNAPNTGELFF. As DNA, the CDR3 is TGCAATGCTCCGAACACCGGGGAGCTGTTTTTT. The chain uses TRBV20-1 and TRBJ2-2; D gene uncertain. Germline loops: CDR1 DFQATT, CDR2 SNEGSKA (reference sequence). The CDR3 contains 11 residues.

A word on this clonotype: A clone one base away is much larger, so this may be a read error. V and J are TRBV6-2 or TRBV6-3 and TRBJ2-3; a weak D match, TRBD1 (5 bases). V lost 10 bases and J lost 5, with 10 bases in between. Germline V gene sequence: CDR1 MNHEY, CDR2 SVGEGT. This CDR3 is built from 11 residues. CDR3 sequence (DNA): TGTGCCAACAGGATAGAAGATACGCAGTATTTT. Protein product: CANRIEDTQYF.

Details on this clonotype: Germline and junction disagree at one end, which may indicate a read error. The rearrangement links TRBV11-3 to TRBJ2-7, with 9 positions matching TRBD1. Looked up from germline, CDR1 is SGHNT and CDR2 is YENEEA. The CDR3 has 12 residues. The CDR3 here is CANRGTGYEQYF. The CDR3 DNA reads as TGTGCCAACAGGGGGACAGGGTACGAGCAGTATTTC. Full variable domain (rest looked up from reference TRBV11-3 and TRBJ2-7): EAGVVQSPRYKIIEKKQPVAFWCNPISGHNTLYWYLQNLGQGPELLIRYENEEAVDDSQLPKDRFSAERLKGVDSTLKIQPAELGDSAVYLCANRGTGYEQYFGPGTRLTVT.

A single count supports this clonotype. A much larger clone lies a single base off, so this may be a read error. This sequence joins TRBV20-1 and TRBJ2-2, with D tentatively TRBD2 (5 bases). V was clipped by 6 bases and J by 13 bases, with 18 bases between them. The CDR3 loop spans 12 amino acids. The germline CDR1 and CDR2 sequences are DFQATT and SNEGSKA (reference sequence). CDR3 nucleotides: TGCAGTGCGGATAGAGGGTACCGGGGGCTGTTTTTT. As protein: CSADRGYRGLFF.

Turning to this clonotype: The conserved final phenylalanine or tryptophan is absent from the CDR3, which likely points to a read error. It is unclear where the CDR3 begins or ends on the DNA, so no DNA is shown, and the CDR3 is as TCRdb lists it. The V call is TRBV6-5, the J call TRBJ1-2. The germline V gene encodes CDR1 MNHEY and CDR2 SVGAGI. The CDR3 length is 16 residues, termini included. The CDR3 reads CTSSYDESRANYGYTY.

On this clonotype itself: A much larger clone lies one base from this, so it may be a read error. The chain recombines TRBV6-2 or TRBV6-3 with TRBJ2-5; no reliable D call. V dropped 6 bases and J dropped 3 bases, with 14 bases sitting between them. The CDR3 covers 14 residues. The germline CDR1 and CDR2 sequences are MNHEY and SVGEGT. The CDR3 nucleotides are TGTGCCAGCAGAGTCTGGGCCGTTGAAGAGACCCAGTACTTC. Translating it yields CASRVWAVEETQYF.

Remarks on this clonotype: This may arise from a read error, as a much more abundant clone is one base away. The J gene is TRBJ2-7, the V gene TRBV29-1, with D perhaps TRBD1 (6 bases). Germline-derived CDR1 and CDR2 are SQVTM and ANQGSEA. This CDR3 has 14 amino acids. The ends were cut back, 2 bases at V and 2 bases at J, with 13 bases in the middle. CDR3 amino acids: CSVELGTTPYEQYF. CDR3 nucleotide sequence: TGCAGCGTTGAATTAGGGACAACACCCTACGAGCAGTACTTC.

About this clonotype: A much bigger clone sits one base away, suggesting this may be a read error. The chain carries TRBV6-1 and TRBJ1-5, with unresolved D. CDR1 is MNHNS, CDR2 SASEGT, per germline. The CDR3 extends over 14 amino acids. The V gene lost 3 bases and the J gene lost 4 bases, with 10 bases spanning the gap. CDR3 region: CASSDGRRNQPQHF. The DNA for the CDR3 is TGTGCCAGCAGTGATGGACGCCGAAATCAGCCCCAGCATTTT.

Comment on this clonotype: The CDR3 ends on some other residue instead of the conserved phenylalanine or tryptophan, so this is likely a read error. The chain combines TRBV6-5 with TRBJ2-2; 7 bases are shared with TRBD1. The CDR3 is 14 residues long. Germline values: CDR1 MNHEY, CDR2 SVGAGI. CDR3 nucleotides: TGTGCCAGCAGCCCAGGGGGAACGACCGGGAAGCTGTTTTGC. It is translated as CASSPGGTTGKLFC.

Concerning this clonotype itself: The germline gene is not matched at one end of the junction; a read error may be the cause. The chain links TRBV20-1 to TRBJ1-1, with D hard to call. Germline assignment: CDR1 DFQATT and CDR2 SNEGSKA (reference sequence). The CDR3 loop spans 11 amino acids. The CDR3 protein is CSVTPGFETFF. CDR3 DNA: TGCAGTGTTACGCCGGGATTTGAAACTTTCTTT.

This clonotype was observed once. Mismatch with germline at one junction end may stem from a read error. The V call is TRBV29-1, the J call TRBJ2-5; 11 bases line up with TRBD1. The CDR3 length is 16 residues. CDR1 and CDR2 (germline): SQVTM, ANQGSEA. The CDR3 DNA sequence: TGCAGCATTGAAGACCCGGGACAGGGGGTTCAAGAGACCCAATACTTC. As protein: CSIEDPGQGVQETQYF.

This clonotype was observed at least ten times. The germline gene is not matched at one end of the junction; a read error may be the cause. The CDR3 protein is CASSYWTAREQYF. The DNA for the CDR3 is TGTGCCAGCAGCTACTGGACAGCTCGAGAGCAGTACTTC. V and J are TRBV6-2 or TRBV6-3 and TRBJ2-7; TRBD1 might be the D (6 bases). The CDR3 is made up of 13 amino acids. Germline V CDR1 and CDR2: MNHEY, SVGEGT.

V gene TRBV5-1 combines with J gene TRBJ2-3; 10 nucleotides align to TRBD1. The germline CDR1 and CDR2 sequences are SGHRS and YFSETQ. The junction had 10 bases not matched to a gene; V was cut back by 9 bases and J by 3 bases. This CDR3 comprises 15 residues. The CDR3 DNA sequence: TGCGCCAACAGGCTGACAGGGGGCGAAACAGATACGCAGTATTTT. Its translation is CANRLTGGETDTQYF.

This clonotype was recorded only once. Possible read error: a much larger clone is one base away. The chain has TRBV4-1 and TRBJ1-2, with D possibly matching TRBD1 (5 bases). CDR1 and CDR2 from the germline V gene are MGHRA and YSYEKL. With 0 bases removed from V and 4 bases from J, the gap between germline ends came to 15 bases. CDR3 length: 16 residues. The CDR3 DNA sequence: TGCGCCAGCAGCCAAGATCTGGCTTCGGGGCTCTATGGCTACACCTTC. This gives the protein CASSQDLASGLYGYTF.

This clonotype ranks as medium-sized. V and J are TRBV20-1 and TRBJ1-1; TRBD1 matches 7 bases. V was clipped by 6 bases and J by 1 base; unmatched bases: 14. Germline values: CDR1 DFQATT, CDR2 SNEGSKA (reference sequence). This CDR3 comprises 16 residues. The CDR3 DNA follows: TGCAGTGCCACCGACAGGGACCACCCCTGGAACACTGAAGCTTTCTTT. It is translated as CSATDRDHPWNTEAFF.

Concerning this clonotype: A much larger clone differs from this one at a single base, so this may be a read error. This CDR3 is missing its conserved last phenylalanine or tryptophan, likely due to a read error. This rearrangement joins TRBV5-5 to TRBJ2-1; D uncertain. The V end lost 2 bases, the J end lost 1 base, and 10 bases lay between the germline ends. This CDR3 contains 15 residues. From germline, CDR1 is SGHKS and CDR2 YYEKEE (reference sequence). The CDR3 DNA sequence: TGTGCCAGCAGCTTAGGTCCGCTTTCCTACAATGAGCAGTTCCTC. Its protein is CASSLGPLSYNEQFL.

This clonotype was found once. V is TRBV4-2 and J is TRBJ2-1; 8 positions match TRBD1. CDR3 size: 11 residues. Germline loops: CDR1 LGHNA, CDR2 YNFKEQ. The trim removed 4 bases at V and 14 bases at J, leaving 4 bases unmatched. The CDR3 reads CASSRPGQEFF. The CDR3 DNA reads as TGTGCCAGCAGCCGACCGGGACAGGAGTTCTTC.

In the case of this clonotype: Possible read error: a much larger clone is one base away. The missing conserved phenylalanine or tryptophan at the end of this CDR3 makes a read error likely. This chain joins TRBV29-1 and TRBJ2-1, with TRBD2 matching 10 bases. This CDR3 comprises 17 residues. J was trimmed by 6 bases and V by 5 bases; bases with no gene match: 16. The V gene's germline CDR1 is SQVTM and CDR2 ANQGSEA. CDR3 in amino acids: CSVPPRGEAGGPNEQFI. The CDR3 nucleotides are TGCAGCGTTCCCCCGAGAGGGGAAGCGGGAGGGCCCAATGAGCAGTTCATC.

As for this clonotype: An end of the junction does not agree with germline; a read error may underlie this. This chain joins TRBV11-2 and TRBJ2-3, with D uncertain. The V gene's germline CDR1 is SGHAT and CDR2 FQNNGV. This CDR3 is 13 amino acids long. The CDR3 DNA follows: TGTGCCAGCAGCTTAGACTGCACAAATACGCAGTATTTT. Protein product: CASSLDCTNTQYF.

In regard to this clonotype: One end of the junction fails to match germline, which may point to a read error. The chain carries TRBV20-1 and TRBJ2-5; D gene uncertain. CDR1 is DFQATT and CDR2 is SNEGSKA in the germline V gene (reference sequence). The CDR3 is made up of 12 amino acids. DNA of the CDR3: TGCAGTGCCAGTCAAATCCAAGATACCCAGTACTTC. Translation gives CSASQIQDTQYF.

Regarding this clonotype: This clone may be a read error of a much larger clone one base away. J is TRBJ2-5 and V is TRBV5-4; D remains ambiguous. This CDR3 has 15 amino acids. Germline-derived CDR1 and CDR2 are SGHNT and YYREEE (reference sequence). Trimming left V 2 bases short and J 2 bases short, with 13 bases between. The CDR3 sequence is CASSLTETLQETQYF. DNA for the CDR3: TGTGCCAGCAGCTTAACGGAAACCTTACAAGAGACCCAGTACTTC.

Regarding this clonotype: Because it lacks the conserved phenylalanine or tryptophan at the end, this CDR3 is likely a read error. J is TRBJ2-1 and V is TRBV11-2, with a possible D match to TRBD2 (6 bases). The CDR3 has 16 amino acids. Germline V CDR1 and CDR2: SGHAT, FQNNGV. The CDR3 here is CASSVYASVSYNVQFV. The CDR3 DNA reads as TGTGCCAGCAGCGTATATGCTAGCGTGTCCTACAATGTGCAGTTCGTC.

Remarks on this clonotype: A much larger clone sits a single nucleotide away, making a read error possible. The chain couples TRBV20-1 to TRBJ2-7; 7 bases are shared with TRBD2. The V gene's germline CDR1 is DFQATT and CDR2 SNEGSKA (reference sequence). CDR3 length: 14 residues. V shed 0 bases, J shed 8 bases, and the junction held 10 bases outside the gene matches. For the CDR3, the DNA is TGCAGTGCTAGAGACTCCGGGACTACAGGCAAGCAGTACTTC. Its protein product is CSARDSGTTGKQYF.

About this clonotype itself: One junction end disagrees with the germline gene, perhaps due to a read error. The rearrangement joins TRBV20-1 to TRBJ1-6; 10 nucleotides match TRBD1. Germline-derived CDR1 and CDR2 are DFQATT and SNEGSKA (reference sequence). The CDR3 length is 15 residues. The CDR3 sequence is CSARTPGTGDSLLHF. In nucleotides, the CDR3 is TGCAGTGCTAGAACCCCCGGGACAGGGGACTCACTCCTCCACTTT.